This T cell receptor beta chain derives from a study of response to subunit inactivated influenza vaccine. Study results and caveats: The authors put forward the suggestion that each seasonal influenza vaccination may bring in only a limited number of new T cells.

TCRdb fed the RT-PCR reads into MiXCR, producing one record per CDR3 protein. The sample lists fewer than 250,000 distinct CDR3 sequences; 13% to 15% were seen once. This clonotype was observed at least ten times. Its antigen is as yet unknown. From germline, CDR1 is MNHEY and CDR2 SVGEGT. The CDR3 is 16 amino acids. The trim removed 2 bases at V and 2 bases at J, leaving 6 bases unmatched. The chain joins TRBV6-2 or TRBV6-3 to TRBJ2-5, with 9 positions matching TRBD1. Specimen: CD8+ T cells sorted from PBMCs, collected roughly 5 days after vaccination. The source of this sequence is a man in his fifties who received an inactivated influenza vaccine. The CDR3 loop is CASSYLSGQGQETQYF. CDR3 DNA sequence: TGTGCCAGCAGTTACCTTTCGGGACAGGGTCAAGAGACCCAGTACTTC.